A selection of T cell receptor beta chains follows, all from one sample in a study of patients and donors after allogeneic stem cell transplantation. TCRdb reprocessed the RT-PCR reads with MiXCR, giving one entry per CDR3 protein. The sample has about 410,000 distinct CDR3 sequences; more than 15% are singletons. Sequenced sample: blood, either unsorted or a sorted T cell fraction (not recorded which). The receptors derive from a human donor who was either an allogeneic HSCT recipient or a stem cell or donor lymphocyte infusion donor (not recorded which). It is not recorded whose cells these are; they may come from a transplant donor. The CDR3 runs from the conserved cysteine through the conserved F or W. The D gene is left open where the match is weak. Expanded clones are given a class, and other clones once, few, many or no size at all.

TRBJ2-7 . many TRBV7-9 CASSLPSPYEQYF TGTGCCAGCAGCTTACCCTCCCCCTACGAGCAGTACTTC
TRBJ1-2 . many TRBV6-5 CASSYSGGTYGYTF TGTGCCAGCAGTTACTCCGGGGGGACCTATGGCTACACCTTC
TRBJ2-1 TRBD2 . TRBV5-1 CASSLDTSGKVGQFF TGCGCCAGCAGCTTGGATACTAGCGGGAAGGTGGGGCAGTTCTTC
TRBJ2-7 TRBD1 . TRBV5-1 CASSSQGPSSYEQYF TGCGCCAGCAGCTCACAGGGGCCCTCTTCCTACGAGCAGTACTTC
TRBJ2-1 . . TRBV24-1 CATSGSRGGFSYNEQFF TGTGCCACCAGTGGAAGTAGAGGGGGGTTCTCCTACAATGAGCAGTTCTTC
TRBJ2-7 . . TRBV2 CASSEGGILYEQYF TGTGCCAGCAGTGAAGGGGGTATCCTCTACGAGCAGTACTTC
TRBJ2-1 . few TRBV4-1 CASSQDGLIGNEQFF TGCGCCAGCAGCCAAGATGGCCTCATCGGCAATGAGCAGTTCTTC
TRBJ2-3 . few TRBV7-3 CASSLRHSYTDTQYF TGTGCCAGCAGCTTACGGCATTCTTACACAGATACGCAGTATTTT
TRBJ2-3 TRBD1 . TRBV7-9 CASRTRGQGVSTDTQYF TGTGCCAGCAGGACAAGAGGACAGGGTGTTAGCACAGATACGCAGTATTTT
TRBJ1-2 . . TRBV6-2/TRBV6-3 CASSPGGYTF TGTGCCAGCAGCCCCGGGGGCTACACCTTC
TRBJ2-7 . few TRBV29-1 CSVESPHNYEQYF TGCAGCGTTGAAAGTCCACATAATTACGAGCAGTACTTC
TRBJ2-5 . . TRBV12-3/TRBV12-4 CASSLGPGESKTQYF TGTGCCAGCAGTTTAGGTCCCGGGGAATCGAAGACCCAGTACTTC
TRBJ2-1 TRBD2 . TRBV9 CASSAGLAGGRDYNEQFF TGTGCCAGCAGCGCGGGACTAGCGGGGGGAAGAGACTACAATGAGCAGTTCTTC
TRBJ1-4 . few TRBV6-5 CASSYSGGKTNEKLFF TGTGCCAGCAGTTACTCAGGCGGGAAGACTAATGAAAAACTGTTTTTT
TRBJ1-1 . many TRBV12-3/TRBV12-4 CASRPWWATEAFF TGTGCCAGCAGACCTTGGTGGGCCACTGAAGCTTTCTTT
TRBJ2-6 . . TRBV5-6 CASSFASAGANVLTF TGTGCCAGCAGCTTTGCCAGCGCTGGGGCCAACGTCCTGACTTTC
TRBJ2-2 TRBD1 many TRBV20-1 CSARAPGQTNTGELFF TGCAGTGCTAGAGCGCCGGGACAGACGAACACCGGGGAGCTGTTTTTT
TRBJ2-5 . few TRBV18 CASSEKRDQYF TGTGCCAGCTCAGAGAAAAGAGACCAGTACTTC
TRBJ2-7 . . TRBV27 CASSRTYRVSYEQYF TGTGCCAGCAGTCGCACCTACAGGGTCTCCTACGAGCAGTACTTC
TRBJ1-1 TRBD1 few TRBV3-1 CASRAQGASQAAFF TGTGCCAGCAGGGCGCAGGGGGCGAGCCAAGCAGCTTTCTTT
TRBJ2-3 . few TRBV27 CASSLSHPITDTQYF TGTGCCAGCAGTTTATCGCACCCTATCACAGATACGCAGTATTTT
TRBJ2-1 . many TRBV12-3/TRBV12-4 CASSLNGGSNEQFF TGTGCCAGCAGTTTAAATGGGGGTTCCAATGAGCAGTTCTTC
TRBJ1-3 TRBD1 few TRBV11-2 CASSARRSQRTGALSGNTIYF TGTGCCAGCAGCGCCCGGCGATCCCAACGGACAGGGGCCCTCTCTGGAAACACCATATATTTT
TRBJ2-7 . few TRBV2 CATRSQTYEQYF TGTGCCACTCGGTCCCAAACCTACGAGCAGTACTTC
TRBJ2-1 TRBD2 few TRBV5-1 CASSLLPGLASNEQFF TGCGCCAGCAGCTTACTCCCGGGACTAGCATCCAATGAGCAGTTCTTC
TRBJ1-1 TRBD1 . TRBV9 CASSVGKGAWTEAFF TGTGCCAGCAGCGTAGGTAAGGGGGCGTGGACTGAAGCTTTCTTT
TRBJ2-1 . few TRBV11-2 CASSLIQGYNEQFF TGTGCCAGCAGCCTAATACAGGGATACAATGAGCAGTTCTTC
TRBJ2-7 . few TRBV21-1 CASSKQASKTNEQYF TGTGCCAGCAGCAAACAGGCCTCAAAGACGAACGAGCAGTACTTC
TRBJ2-2 . many TRBV2 CASSGSQVNTGELFF TGTGCCAGCAGCGGCTCCCAGGTTAACACCGGGGAGCTGTTTTTT
TRBJ1-5 . few TRBV12-3/TRBV12-4 CASSQSGSNQPQHF TGTGCCAGTTCTCAATCAGGGAGCAATCAGCCCCAGCATTTT
TRBJ1-5 TRBD1 few TRBV18 CASSPFGTGGIQPQHF TGTGCCAGCTCGCCCTTTGGGACAGGGGGAATTCAGCCCCAGCATTTT
TRBJ2-7 . . TRBV5-1 CASSLGGTSTYEQYF TGCGCCAGCAGCTTGGGGGGGACATCAACCTACGAGCAGTACTTC
TRBJ2-1 . . TRBV7-6 CASSLDPDREQFF TGTGCCAGCAGCTTAGACCCTGACAGGGAGCAGTTCTTC
TRBJ1-1 . . TRBV9 CASSSGRPGGTEAFF TGTGCCAGCAGCTCAGGCCGGCCCGGGGGGACTGAAGCTTTCTTT
TRBJ2-7 . . TRBV6-1 CASRRDSRGYEQYF TGTGCCAGCAGACGGGACTCCAGGGGATACGAGCAGTACTTC
TRBJ2-1 . few TRBV7-9 CASSFRQSPSNEQFF TGTGCCAGCAGCTTCCGACAGTCTCCTAGCAATGAGCAGTTCTTC
TRBJ1-5 TRBD1 few TRBV11-1 CASSWFGGTGGRYSNQPQHF TGTGCCAGCAGCTGGTTTGGGGGGACAGGGGGCAGATATAGCAATCAGCCCCAGCATTTT
TRBJ2-1 TRBD2 . TRBV7-2 CASSWGLAGGGHEQFF TGTGCCAGCAGCTGGGGACTAGCGGGGGGAGGACATGAGCAGTTCTTC
TRBJ1-6 . many TRBV4-1 CASSQDEGYSPLHF TGCGCCAGCAGCCAAGATGAGGGATATTCACCCCTCCACTTT
TRBJ2-1 TRBD1 . TRBV18 CASSPQTGGEEQFF TGTGCCAGCTCACCACAAACAGGGGGTGAGGAGCAGTTCTTC
TRBJ2-7 TRBD1 many TRBV6-5 CASSSRDRGYEQYF TGTGCCAGCAGCAGCCGGGACAGGGGTTACGAGCAGTACTTC
TRBJ1-5 TRBD1 . TRBV12-3/TRBV12-4 CASRSGGSRQPQHF TGTGCCAGCAGGTCAGGGGGCTCAAGACAGCCCCAGCATTTT
TRBJ1-5 TRBD1 few TRBV15 CATRGQGNQPQHF TGTGCCACCAGAGGACAGGGGAATCAGCCCCAGCATTTT
TRBJ2-7 . . TRBV20-1 CSARYAKNGNEQYF TGCAGTGCTAGATACGCAAAAAATGGGAACGAGCAGTACTTC
TRBJ1-1 . . TRBV6-4 CASRQTYEAFF TGTGCCAGCAGACAGACCTATGAAGCTTTCTTT
TRBJ2-5 TRBD2 . TRBV12-3/TRBV12-4 CASSPLAGTSLGETQYF TGTGCCAGCAGTCCCCTCGCCGGGACTAGCCTTGGAGAGACCCAGTACTTC
TRBJ2-7 . . TRBV7-9 CASSVGQSYEQYF TGTGCCAGCAGCGTTGGACAGTCATACGAGCAGTACTTC
TRBJ2-3 . few TRBV5-1 CASSLVTVGTDTQYF TGCGCCAGCAGCTTGGTCACAGTAGGGACAGATACGCAGTATTTT
TRBJ2-5 TRBD1 . TRBV5-1 CASSPADRGYQETQYF TGCGCCAGCAGCCCAGCCGACAGGGGGTACCAAGAGACCCAGTACTTC
TRBJ2-1 TRBD2 . TRBV7-9 CASSPGGLAGDKNEQFF TGTGCCAGCAGCCCCGGGGGACTAGCGGGAGATAAGAATGAGCAGTTCTTC
TRBJ2-2 TRBD1 . TRBV13 CASSPGGLSTGELFF TGTGCCAGCAGCCCAGGGGGCCTAAGCACCGGGGAGCTGTTTTTT
TRBJ1-2 TRBD1 few TRBV6-1 CASRLSRTGTANYGYTF TGTGCCAGCAGACTCTCCAGGACAGGGACCGCTAACTATGGCTACACCTTC
TRBJ2-5 . . TRBV10-3 CAISERRALAETQYF TGTGCCATCAGTGAGCGCAGGGCTTTGGCAGAGACCCAGTACTTC